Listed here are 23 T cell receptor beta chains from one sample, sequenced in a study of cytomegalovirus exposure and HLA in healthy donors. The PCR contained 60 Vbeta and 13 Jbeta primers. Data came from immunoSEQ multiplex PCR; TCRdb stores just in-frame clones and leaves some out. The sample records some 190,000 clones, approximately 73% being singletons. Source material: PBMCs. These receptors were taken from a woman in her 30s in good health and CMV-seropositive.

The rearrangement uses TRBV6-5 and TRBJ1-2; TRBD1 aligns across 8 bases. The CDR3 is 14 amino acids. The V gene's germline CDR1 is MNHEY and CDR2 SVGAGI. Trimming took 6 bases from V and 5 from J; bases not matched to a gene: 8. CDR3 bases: TGTGCCAGCAGCCCGGGACAGGAGTTTTATGGCTACACCTTC. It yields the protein CASSPGQEFYGYTF.

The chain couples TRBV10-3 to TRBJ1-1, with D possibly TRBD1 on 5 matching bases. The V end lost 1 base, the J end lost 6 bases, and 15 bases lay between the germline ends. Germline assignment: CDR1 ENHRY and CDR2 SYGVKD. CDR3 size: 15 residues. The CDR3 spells CAISEWQGKGAEAFF. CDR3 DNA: TGTGCCATCAGTGAGTGGCAGGGAAAAGGCGCTGAAGCTTTCTTT.

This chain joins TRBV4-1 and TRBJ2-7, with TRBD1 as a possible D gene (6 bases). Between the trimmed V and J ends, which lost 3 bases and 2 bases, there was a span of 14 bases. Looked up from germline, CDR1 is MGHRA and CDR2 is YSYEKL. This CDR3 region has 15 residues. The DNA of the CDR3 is TGCGCCAGCAGCCACAGGGACACGCCGACCTACGAGCAGTACTTC. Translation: CASSHRDTPTYEQYF.

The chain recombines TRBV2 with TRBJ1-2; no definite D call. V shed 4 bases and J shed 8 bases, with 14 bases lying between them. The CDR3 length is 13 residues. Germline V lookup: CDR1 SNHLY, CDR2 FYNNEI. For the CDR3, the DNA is TGTGCCAGCAGTGGGAGACCCCTGGCGGGCTACACCTTC. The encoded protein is CASSGRPLAGYTF.

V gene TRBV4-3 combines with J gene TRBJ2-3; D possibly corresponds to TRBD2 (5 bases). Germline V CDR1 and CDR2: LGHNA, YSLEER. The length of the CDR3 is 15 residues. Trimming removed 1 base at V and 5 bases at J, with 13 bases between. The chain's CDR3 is CASSQGSAEGDTQYF. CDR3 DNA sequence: TGCGCCAGCAGCCAAGGTAGCGCCGAGGGAGATACGCAGTATTTT.

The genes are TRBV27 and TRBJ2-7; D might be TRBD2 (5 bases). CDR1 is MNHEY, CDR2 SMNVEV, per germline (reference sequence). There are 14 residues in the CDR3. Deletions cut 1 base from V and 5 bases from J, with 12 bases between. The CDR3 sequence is CASSLWSGRDEQYF. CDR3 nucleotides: TGTGCCAGCAGTTTATGGTCCGGGCGGGACGAGCAGTACTTC.

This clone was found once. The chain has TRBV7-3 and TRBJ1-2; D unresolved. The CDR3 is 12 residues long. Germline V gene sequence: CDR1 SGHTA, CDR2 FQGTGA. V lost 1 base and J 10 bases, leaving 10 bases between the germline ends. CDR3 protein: CASSLIPGFYTF. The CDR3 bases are TGTGCCAGCAGCTTAATCCCGGGGTTCTACACCTTC.

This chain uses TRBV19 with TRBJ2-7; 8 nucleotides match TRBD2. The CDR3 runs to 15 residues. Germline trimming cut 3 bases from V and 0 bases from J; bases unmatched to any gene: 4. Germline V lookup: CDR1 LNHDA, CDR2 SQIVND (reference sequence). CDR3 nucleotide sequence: TGTGCCAGTAGTATTGCGGGGGGAAGCTCCTACGAGCAGTACTTC. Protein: CASSIAGGSSYEQYF.

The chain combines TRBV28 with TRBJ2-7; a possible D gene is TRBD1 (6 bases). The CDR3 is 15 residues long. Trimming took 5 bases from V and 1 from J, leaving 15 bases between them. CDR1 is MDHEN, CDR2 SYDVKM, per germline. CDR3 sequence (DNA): TGTGCCAGCAGTCGATCCTATGGACAGTCCTACGAGCAGTACTTC. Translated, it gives CASSRSYGQSYEQYF.

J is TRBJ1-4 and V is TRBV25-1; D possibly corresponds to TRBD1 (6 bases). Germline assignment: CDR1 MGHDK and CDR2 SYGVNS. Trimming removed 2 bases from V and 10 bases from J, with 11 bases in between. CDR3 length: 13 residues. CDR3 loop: CASSEREGGKLFF. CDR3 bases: TGTGCCAGCAGTGAACGGGAGGGGGGAAAACTGTTTTTT.

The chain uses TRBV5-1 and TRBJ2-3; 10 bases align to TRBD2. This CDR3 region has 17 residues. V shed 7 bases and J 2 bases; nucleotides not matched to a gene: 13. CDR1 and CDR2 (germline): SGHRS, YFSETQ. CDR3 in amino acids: CASERGLAGAYTDTQYF. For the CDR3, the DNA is TGCGCCAGCGAAAGAGGCCTAGCGGGGGCGTACACAGATACGCAGTATTTT.

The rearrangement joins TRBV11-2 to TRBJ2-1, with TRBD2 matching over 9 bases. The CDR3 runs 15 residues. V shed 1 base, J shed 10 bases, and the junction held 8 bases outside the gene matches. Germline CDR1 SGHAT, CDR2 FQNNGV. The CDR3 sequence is CASSLGRGGRLEQFF. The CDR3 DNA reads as TGTGCCAGCAGCTTAGGGCGGGGGGGCCGATTGGAGCAGTTCTTC.

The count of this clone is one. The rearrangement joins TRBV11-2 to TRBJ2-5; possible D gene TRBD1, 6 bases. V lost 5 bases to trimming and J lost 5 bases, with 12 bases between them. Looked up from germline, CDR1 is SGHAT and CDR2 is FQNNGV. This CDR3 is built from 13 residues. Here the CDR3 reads CASSQRTVETQYF. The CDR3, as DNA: TGTGCCAGCAGCCAACGGACAGTCGAGACCCAGTACTTC.

CDR3 in amino acids: CASNRDWGNEQFF. The CDR3 nucleotides are TGTGCCAGCAACCGGGACTGGGGCAATGAGCAGTTCTTC. The chain employs TRBV7-9 and TRBJ2-1; tentatively, D is TRBD2 (6 bases). The germline CDR1 and CDR2 sequences are SEHNR and FQNEAQ (reference sequence). The CDR3 runs to 13 residues. Trimming removed 7 bases at V and 6 bases at J, with 13 bases between.

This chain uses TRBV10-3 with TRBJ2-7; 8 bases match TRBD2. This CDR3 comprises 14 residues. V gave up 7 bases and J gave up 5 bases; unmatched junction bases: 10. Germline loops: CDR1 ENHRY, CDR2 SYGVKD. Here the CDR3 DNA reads TGTGCCATCACCTCCGGGACTAGTACCCACGAGCAGTACTTC. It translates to CAITSGTSTHEQYF.

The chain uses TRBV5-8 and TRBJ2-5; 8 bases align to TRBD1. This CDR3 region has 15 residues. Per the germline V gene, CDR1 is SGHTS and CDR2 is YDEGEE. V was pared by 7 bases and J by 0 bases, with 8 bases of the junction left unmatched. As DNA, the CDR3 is TGTGCCAGCCAGGGACAGGCCATGTACCAAGAGACCCAGTACTTC. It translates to CASQGQAMYQETQYF.

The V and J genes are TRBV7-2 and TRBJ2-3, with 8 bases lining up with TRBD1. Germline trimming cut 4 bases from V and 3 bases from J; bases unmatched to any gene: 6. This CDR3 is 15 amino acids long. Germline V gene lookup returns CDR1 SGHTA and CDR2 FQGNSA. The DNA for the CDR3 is TGTGCCAGCAGCTCACACAGGGGGGCTACAGATACGCAGTATTTT. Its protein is CASSSHRGATDTQYF.

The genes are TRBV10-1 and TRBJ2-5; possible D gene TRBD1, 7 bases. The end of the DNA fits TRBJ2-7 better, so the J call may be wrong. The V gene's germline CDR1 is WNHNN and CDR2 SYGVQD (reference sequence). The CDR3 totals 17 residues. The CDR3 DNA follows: TGCGCCAGCAGTGAGTCGAGGGCGGGACAGAGACCCTACGAGCAGTACTTC. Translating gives CASSESRAGQRPYEQYF.

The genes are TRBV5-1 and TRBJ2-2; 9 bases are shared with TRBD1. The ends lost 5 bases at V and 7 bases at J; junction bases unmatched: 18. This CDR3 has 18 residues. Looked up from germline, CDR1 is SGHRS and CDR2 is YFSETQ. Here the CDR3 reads CASSGNRGPAVGGGELFF. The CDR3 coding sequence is TGCGCCAGCAGTGGGAACAGGGGGCCGGCGGTCGGTGGCGGGGAGCTGTTTTTT.

The CDR3 spells CASSLTSRGTGNTIYF. Written as DNA, the CDR3 is TGTGCCAGCAGTTTAACCTCTCGGGGTACCGGAAACACCATATATTTT. The rearrangement uses TRBV27 and TRBJ1-3, with D unresolved. There are 16 residues in the CDR3. Trimming stripped 2 bases from V and 4 bases from J, with 15 bases between. The germline V gene has CDR1 MNHEY and CDR2 SMNVEV (reference sequence).

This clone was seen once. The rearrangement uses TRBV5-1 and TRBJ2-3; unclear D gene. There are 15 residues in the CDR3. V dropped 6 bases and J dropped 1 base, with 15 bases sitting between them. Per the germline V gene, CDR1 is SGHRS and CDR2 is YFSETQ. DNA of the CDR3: TGCGCCAGCAACCGATTGGCGCAGGGCACAGATACGCAGTATTTT. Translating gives CASNRLAQGTDTQYF.

This CDR3 reads CASSPGTGGAYEQFF. Written as DNA, the CDR3 is TGTGCCAGCAGTCCCGGGACAGGGGGCGCGTATGAGCAGTTCTTC. The chain has TRBV6-1 and TRBJ2-1; TRBD1 matches 12 bases. The CDR3 has 15 amino acids. The trim removed 5 bases at V and 8 bases at J, leaving 7 bases unmatched. CDR1 is MNHNS and CDR2 is SASEGT in the germline V gene.

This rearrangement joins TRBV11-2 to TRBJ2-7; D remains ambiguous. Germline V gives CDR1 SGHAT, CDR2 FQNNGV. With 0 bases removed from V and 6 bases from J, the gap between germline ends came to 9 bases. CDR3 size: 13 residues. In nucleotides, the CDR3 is TGTGCCAGCAGCTTAGATCAGTTCAGCGAGCAGTACTTC. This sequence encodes CASSLDQFSEQYF. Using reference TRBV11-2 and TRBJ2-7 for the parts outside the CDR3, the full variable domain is EAGVAQSPRYKIIEKRQSVAFWCNPISGHATLYWYQQILGQGPKLLIQFQNNGVVDDSQLPKDRFSAERLKGVDSTLKIQPAKLEDSAVYLCASSLDQFSEQYFGPGTRLTVT.